One T cell receptor beta chain is described in this entry. The data derive from a study of blood T cell repertoires in COVID-19. This CDR3 is built from 14 residues. After removal of 10 bases from V and 0 bases from J, the junction contained 6 bases not matched to a gene. CDR1 and CDR2 from the germline V gene are ENHRY and SYGVKD. Generated by immunoSEQ multiplex PCR, the TCRdb table keeps only in-frame clones and is missing some. The sample includes around 260,000 clones, around 90% seen only once; the top ten take less than 0.95%. The V and J genes are TRBV10-3 and TRBJ1-5; TRBD1 aligns across 7 bases. Source material: peripheral blood. This sequence originates from a woman in her 40s who had recovered from COVID-19. CDR3 in amino acids: CATQGDYSNQPQHF. The CDR3 coding sequence is TGTGCCACCCAGGGGGATTATAGCAATCAGCCCCAGCATTTT.